Presented here are 4 T cell receptor beta chains from one specimen sequenced in a study of blood T cell repertoires in COVID-19 (dated by TCRdb to about 2020). Libraries were built with the immunoSEQ multiplex PCR assay. As stored in TCRdb, this immuneACCESS dataset retains in-frame rearrangements with V and J assigned. A fraction of the clones does not appear; measured against another copy, unresolved V genes explain less than half of the discrepancy, and the remainder lacks a known reason. This sample is represented by 360,000 or so clones; around four fifths of them were singletons. Approximately 5.4% of the sample rests with the top ten. What was sequenced was PBMCs or T cells enriched from blood (not recorded which). Source of these receptors: a woman aged 45-65 years who had recovered from COVID-19.

This chain links TRBV6-5 with TRBJ2-5, with D possibly TRBD2 on 6 matching bases. Trimming removed 7 bases from V and 5 bases from J, with 17 bases in between. The CDR3 spans 14 residues. Germline V CDR1 and CDR2: MNHEY, SVGAGI. CDR3: CASILGTGLETQYF. The CDR3 DNA sequence: TGTGCCAGCATCTTAGGGACTGGGCTGGAGACCCAGTACTTC.

In its sample, this clone was seen once. The chain combines TRBV5-1 with TRBJ2-2, with D perhaps TRBD2 (5 bases). Germline CDR1 is SGHRS and CDR2 is YFSETQ. The CDR3 runs 16 residues. V was trimmed by 1 base and J by 4 bases, leaving 14 bases between them. In nucleotides, the CDR3 is TGCGCCAGCAGCTTGAGCGGAGCTGCGGCCACCGGGGAGCTGTTTTTT. Its translation: CASSLSGAAATGELFF.

This chain uses TRBV9 with TRBJ2-3; 7 positions agree with TRBD2. This CDR3 spans 15 amino acids. CDR1 and CDR2 (germline): SGDLS, YYNGEE. The J segment lost 5 bases and the V segment lost 3 bases, leaving 9 bases of the junction unmatched. The CDR3 bases are TGTGCCAGCAGCGCCTGGGGGGGAAGGGGAGATACGCAGTATTTT. Translation: CASSAWGGRGDTQYF. Drawing the rest from reference TRBV9 and TRBJ2-3, the complete variable domain is DSGVTQTPKHLITATGQRVTLRCSPRSGDLSVYWYQQSLDQGLQFLIQYYNGEERAKGNILERFSAQQFPDLHSELNLSSLELGDSALYFCASSAWGGRGDTQYFGPGTRLTVL.

This chain joins TRBV6-6 and TRBJ1-1; a weak D match, TRBD1 (6 bases). This CDR3 has 14 amino acids. V was cut by 6 bases and J by 1 base, with 12 bases left in between. Germline CDR1 is MNHNY and CDR2 is SVGAGI (reference sequence). The CDR3 nucleotides are TGTGCCAGCAGAGAAGGGGGGGCGAACACTGAAGCTTTCTTT. Residues: CASREGGANTEAFF.